A single sample is the source of the 21 T cell receptor beta chains below, sequenced in a study of regulatory T cells in long-lasting Graves disease. Arm-PCR with iRepertoire HTBI primers amplified the CDR3 regions for these TCR beta libraries. TCRdb fed the multiplex PCR reads into MiXCR, producing one record per CDR3 protein. The table has fewer than 550,000 distinct CDR3 sequences, 20% to 25% seen once. Time point indicated: persistent/refractory GD, antithyroid drugs over 5 years with positive TRAb. PBMC RNA was the source of the TCR library. This specimen was peripheral blood mononuclear cells (PBMCs), taken when the disease was refractory, from a patient treated with antithyroid drugs. The receptors were sampled from a female donor with Graves disease.

This clonotype was seen only a few times. This chain joins TRBV3-1 and TRBJ1-5; D unresolved. The V gene's germline CDR1 is LGHDT and CDR2 YNNKEL (reference sequence). The germline V and J ends were trimmed by 1 base and 7 bases, with 14 bases remaining between them. The length of the CDR3 is 15 residues. This CDR3 is CASSQGRHVKQPQHF. CDR3 DNA sequence: TGTGCCAGCAGCCAAGGCAGGCACGTAAAACAGCCCCAGCATTTT.

This clonotype has at least ten counts. This chain joins TRBV12-5 and TRBJ1-1; possible D gene TRBD1, 6 bases. The CDR3 contains 15 residues. Germline V gene lookup returns CDR1 LGHNT and CDR2 FRNRAP. Deletions cut 5 bases from V and 2 bases from J, with 15 bases between. Here the CDR3 reads CASGVEQGVNTEAFF. The CDR3 DNA follows: TGTGCTAGTGGTGTCGAACAGGGCGTTAACACTGAAGCTTTCTTT.

This clonotype has at least ten counts. The gene calls are TRBV28 and TRBJ1-2; 8 bases fit TRBD1. The CDR3 is made up of 15 amino acids. CDR1 MDHEN and CDR2 SYDVKM come from the germline V gene. V trimming: 6 bases; J trimming: 2 bases; junction bases outside the gene matches: 8. DNA for the CDR3: TGTGCCAGCAGAATGGGACAGGAAGACAACTATGGCTACACCTTC. Its protein is CASRMGQEDNYGYTF.

This clonotype was recorded many times. The chain joins TRBV28 to TRBJ1-1; the D is unclear. Trimming left V 5 bases short and J 0 bases short, with 13 bases between. The CDR3 loop spans 15 amino acids. Germline-derived CDR1 and CDR2 are MDHEN and SYDVKM. The CDR3: CASSRLWRMNTEAFF. DNA for the CDR3: TGTGCCAGCAGTCGTTTGTGGCGCATGAACACTGAAGCTTTCTTT. Using reference TRBV28 and TRBJ1-1 for the parts outside the CDR3, the full variable domain is DVKVTQSSRYLVKRTGEKVFLECVQDMDHENMFWYRQDPGLGLRLIYFSYDVKMKEKGDIPEGYSVSREKKERFSLILESASTNQTSMYLCASSRLWRMNTEAFFGQGTRLTVV.

This clonotype was seen at least ten times. CDR3 in amino acids: CASSHPTSLAKNIQYF. In DNA, the CDR3 is TGTGCCAGCAGCCACCCGACAAGCTTAGCCAAAAACATTCAGTACTTC. This chain connects TRBV11-2 to TRBJ2-4; D ambiguous. Germline V gene lookup returns CDR1 SGHAT and CDR2 FQNNGV. The CDR3 has 16 amino acids. Trimming pared 5 bases from V and 0 bases from J, leaving 14 bases between.

The chain carries TRBV11-2 and TRBJ2-1; D is perhaps TRBD1 (6 bases). Per the germline V gene, CDR1 is SGHAT and CDR2 is FQNNGV. The CDR3 consists of 19 residues. Trimming shortened V by 0 bases and J by 5 bases, and 23 bases separated the two germline ends. The CDR3 bases are TGTGCCAGCAGCTTAGATTGGGAATTCACAGGGTCCATAAACAATGAGCAGTTCTTC. Amino acid sequence: CASSLDWEFTGSINNEQFF.

The chain links TRBV5-1 to TRBJ1-1, with D hard to call. This CDR3 is built from 13 residues. With 0 bases removed from V and 3 bases from J, the gap between germline ends came to 6 bases. In germline, CDR1 is SGHRS, CDR2 YFSETQ. The CDR3 reads CASSLDKYTEAFF. The CDR3 nucleotides read TGCGCCAGCAGCTTGGACAAGTACACTGAAGCTTTCTTT.

The chain carries TRBV19 and TRBJ1-1, with D possibly matching TRBD1 (5 bases). The CDR3 loop spans 16 amino acids. The germline V gene has CDR1 LNHDA and CDR2 SQIVND (reference sequence). Trimming stripped 3 bases from V and 1 base from J, with 15 bases between. The CDR3 loop reads CASSIIGAEKNTEAFF. CDR3 bases: TGTGCCAGTAGTATCATAGGGGCAGAGAAGAACACTGAAGCTTTCTTT. The full variable domain, rest sourced from reference TRBV19 and TRBJ1-1, is DGGITQSPKYLFRKEGQNVTLSCEQNLNHDAMYWYRQDPGQGLRLIYYSQIVNDFQKGDIAEGYSVSREKKESFPLTVTSAQKNPTAFYLCASSIIGAEKNTEAFFGQGTRLTVV.

Notes on this clonotype: This may be a read error, as it is one base from a much larger clone. The V call is TRBV10-3, the J call TRBJ2-7, with TRBD1 matching over 10 bases. The CDR3 sequence is 16 residues long. The germline V gene encodes CDR1 ENHRY and CDR2 SYGVKD. Trimming took 5 bases from V and 0 from J; bases not matched to a gene: 7. This chain's CDR3 is CAISYSGTGVSYEQYF. The CDR3 DNA is TGTGCCATCAGTTATTCCGGGACAGGGGTCTCCTACGAGCAGTACTTC.

This chain links TRBV6-1 with TRBJ2-7; 10 bases agree with TRBD2. The CDR3 totals 15 residues. Germline lookup yields CDR1 MNHNS and CDR2 SASEGT. V was pared by 6 bases and J by 2 bases, with 7 bases of the junction left unmatched. CDR3 sequence reads: CASRLAGDRAYEQYF. The DNA of the CDR3 is TGTGCCAGCAGGCTAGCGGGAGATAGGGCCTACGAGCAGTACTTC.

The J gene is TRBJ2-7, the V gene TRBV7-9, with D uncertain. Trimming shortened V by 3 bases and J by 7 bases, and 13 bases separated the two germline ends. The CDR3 runs to 13 residues. Germline CDR1 and CDR2: SEHNR and FQNEAQ (reference sequence). The CDR3 here is CASSFGQVLEQYF. DNA of the CDR3: TGTGCCAGCAGCTTCGGGCAGGTTTTAGAGCAGTACTTC.

This clonotype was detected many times. The chain uses TRBV11-3 and TRBJ2-5, with D maybe TRBD1 (6 bases). Germline V gene sequence: CDR1 SGHNT, CDR2 YENEEA. V was pared by 0 bases and J by 5 bases, with 13 bases between. This CDR3 region has 15 residues. Here the CDR3 DNA reads TGTGCCAGCAGCTTAGATCGTGGGGGCTGGGAGACCCAGTACTTC. This translates into CASSLDRGGWETQYF.

The V and J genes are TRBV27 and TRBJ2-2, with a weak D call TRBD1 (6 bases). Trimming removed 2 bases at V and 6 bases at J, with 7 bases between. The CDR3 length is 13 residues. CDR1 is MNHEY and CDR2 is SMNVEV in the germline V gene (reference sequence). CDR3: CASSLGTSGELFF. The CDR3 DNA sequence: TGTGCCAGCAGTTTAGGGACATCCGGGGAGCTGTTTTTT.

As concerns this clonotype: A read error may account for a junction end that differs from germline. This chain uses TRBV7-9 with TRBJ2-7, with D perhaps matching TRBD1 (5 bases). The CDR3 runs to 14 residues. Germline values: CDR1 SEHNR, CDR2 FQNEAQ (reference sequence). The CDR3 region has the DNA TGTGCCAGCAGCTTAGGACAGAGCTCCTGCGAGCAGTACTTC. The encoded protein is CASSLGQSSCEQYF.

The V gene is TRBV7-9, the J gene TRBJ1-4; maybe TRBD1 (5 bases). Between the trimmed V and J ends, which lost 1 base and 8 bases, there was a span of 14 bases. Germline values: CDR1 SEHNR, CDR2 FQNEAQ (reference sequence). The CDR3 extends over 15 amino acids. CDR3 nucleotide sequence: TGTGCCAGCAGCTTAGAACGCGAGACAGAGGAAAAACTGTTTTTT. As protein: CASSLERETEEKLFF.

This clonotype was counted ten times or more. V and J are TRBV20-1 and TRBJ2-4, with 8 positions matching TRBD2. Germline loops: CDR1 DFQATT, CDR2 SNEGSKA (reference sequence). The CDR3 has 14 residues. V lost 6 bases, J lost 5 bases, and 9 bases stayed unmatched. CDR3 in amino acids: CSANPARGENIQYF. CDR3 bases: TGCAGTGCAAACCCCGCGCGGGGGGAAAACATTCAGTACTTC.

This clonotype has a count of ten or more. The J gene is TRBJ2-7, the V gene TRBV11-2, with TRBD2 matching over 8 bases. Per germline, CDR1 SGHAT and CDR2 FQNNGV. Trimming cost V 3 bases and J 5 bases; bases outside gene matches: 12. This CDR3 is 16 amino acids long. The CDR3 protein is CASSFVPGLVVHEQYF. CDR3 nucleotides: TGTGCCAGCAGCTTCGTACCGGGACTAGTCGTTCACGAGCAGTACTTC. Full variable domain (rest looked up from reference TRBV11-2 and TRBJ2-7): EAGVAQSPRYKIIEKRQSVAFWCNPISGHATLYWYQQILGQGPKLLIQFQNNGVVDDSQLPKDRFSAERLKGVDSTLKIQPAKLEDSAVYLCASSFVPGLVVHEQYFGPGTRLTVT.

This clonotype was observed a few times. At one end the junction does not follow the germline gene, possibly because of a read error. The chain has TRBV19 and TRBJ1-4; TRBD1 agrees at 8 bases. Germline V gene sequence: CDR1 LNHDA, CDR2 SQIVND (reference sequence). This CDR3 region has 15 residues. CDR3 in DNA: TGTGCCAGTAGTAAACAACAGGGGGTTACTGAAGAACTGTTTTTT. Translation gives CASSKQQGVTEELFF.

This clonotype was found many times. The chain links TRBV12-3 or TRBV12-4 to TRBJ2-5; 8 bases fit TRBD2. This CDR3 is 14 amino acids long. V dropped 7 bases and J dropped 5; count of bases not matched to a gene: 9. The CDR3 here is CASTPGGAVETQYF. The CDR3 DNA reads as TGTGCCAGCACCCCGGGAGGGGCGGTGGAGACCCAGTACTTC.

In its sample, this clonotype was seen many times. The chain couples TRBV28 to TRBJ2-6, with TRBD2 matching 9 bases. CDR1 is MDHEN, CDR2 SYDVKM, per germline. There are 18 residues in the CDR3. The junction had 11 bases not matched to a gene; V was cut back by 5 bases and J by 3 bases. The CDR3 region has the DNA TGTGCCAGCAGTCTGTGGGCGGGGGGGCCGAGTGGGGCCAACGTCCTGACTTTC. Its protein is CASSLWAGGPSGANVLTF.

A remark on this clonotype: A junction end diverges from the germline sequence, so it may reflect a read error. The chain links TRBV5-1 to TRBJ1-1, with D hard to call. CDR1 and CDR2 from the germline V gene are SGHRS and YFSETQ. This CDR3 has 13 amino acids. The CDR3 nucleotides are TGCGCCAGTCAGACGGCCCCGAACGCTGAAGCTTTCTTT. The encoded protein is CASQTAPNAEAFF.